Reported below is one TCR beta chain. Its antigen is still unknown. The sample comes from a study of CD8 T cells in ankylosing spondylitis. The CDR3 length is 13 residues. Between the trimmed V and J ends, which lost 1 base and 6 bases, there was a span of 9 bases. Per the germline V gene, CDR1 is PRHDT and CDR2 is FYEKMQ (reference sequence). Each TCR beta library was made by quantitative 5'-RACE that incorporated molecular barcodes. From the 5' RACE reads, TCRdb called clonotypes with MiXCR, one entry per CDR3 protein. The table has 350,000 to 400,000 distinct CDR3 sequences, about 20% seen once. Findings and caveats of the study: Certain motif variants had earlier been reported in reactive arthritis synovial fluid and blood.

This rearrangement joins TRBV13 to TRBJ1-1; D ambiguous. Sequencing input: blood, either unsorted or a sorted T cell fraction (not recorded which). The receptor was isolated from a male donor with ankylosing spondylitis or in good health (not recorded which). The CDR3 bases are TGTGCCAGCAGCTTAGTATTGGGCTCTGAAGCTTTCTTT. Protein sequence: CASSLVLGSEAFF.